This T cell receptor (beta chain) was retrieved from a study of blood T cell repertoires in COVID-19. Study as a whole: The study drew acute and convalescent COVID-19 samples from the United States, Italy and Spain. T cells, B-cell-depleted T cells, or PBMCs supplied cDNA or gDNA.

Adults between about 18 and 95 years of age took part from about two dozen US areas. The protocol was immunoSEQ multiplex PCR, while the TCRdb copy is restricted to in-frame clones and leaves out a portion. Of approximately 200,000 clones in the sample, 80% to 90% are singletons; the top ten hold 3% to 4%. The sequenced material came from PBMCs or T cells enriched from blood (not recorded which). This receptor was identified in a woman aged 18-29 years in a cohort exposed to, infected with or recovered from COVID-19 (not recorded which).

The CDR3 DNA reads as TGCAGCGGCGGTGAGGGACAGGGGAATTCACCCCTCCACTTT. This gives the protein CSGGEGQGNSPLHF. This chain joins TRBV29-1 and TRBJ1-6; 10 nucleotides align to TRBD1. The CDR3 covers 14 residues. Germline V gene lookup returns CDR1 SQVTM and CDR2 ANQGSEA. With 7 bases clipped from V and 7 bases from J, the junction kept 7 bases outside the gene matches.